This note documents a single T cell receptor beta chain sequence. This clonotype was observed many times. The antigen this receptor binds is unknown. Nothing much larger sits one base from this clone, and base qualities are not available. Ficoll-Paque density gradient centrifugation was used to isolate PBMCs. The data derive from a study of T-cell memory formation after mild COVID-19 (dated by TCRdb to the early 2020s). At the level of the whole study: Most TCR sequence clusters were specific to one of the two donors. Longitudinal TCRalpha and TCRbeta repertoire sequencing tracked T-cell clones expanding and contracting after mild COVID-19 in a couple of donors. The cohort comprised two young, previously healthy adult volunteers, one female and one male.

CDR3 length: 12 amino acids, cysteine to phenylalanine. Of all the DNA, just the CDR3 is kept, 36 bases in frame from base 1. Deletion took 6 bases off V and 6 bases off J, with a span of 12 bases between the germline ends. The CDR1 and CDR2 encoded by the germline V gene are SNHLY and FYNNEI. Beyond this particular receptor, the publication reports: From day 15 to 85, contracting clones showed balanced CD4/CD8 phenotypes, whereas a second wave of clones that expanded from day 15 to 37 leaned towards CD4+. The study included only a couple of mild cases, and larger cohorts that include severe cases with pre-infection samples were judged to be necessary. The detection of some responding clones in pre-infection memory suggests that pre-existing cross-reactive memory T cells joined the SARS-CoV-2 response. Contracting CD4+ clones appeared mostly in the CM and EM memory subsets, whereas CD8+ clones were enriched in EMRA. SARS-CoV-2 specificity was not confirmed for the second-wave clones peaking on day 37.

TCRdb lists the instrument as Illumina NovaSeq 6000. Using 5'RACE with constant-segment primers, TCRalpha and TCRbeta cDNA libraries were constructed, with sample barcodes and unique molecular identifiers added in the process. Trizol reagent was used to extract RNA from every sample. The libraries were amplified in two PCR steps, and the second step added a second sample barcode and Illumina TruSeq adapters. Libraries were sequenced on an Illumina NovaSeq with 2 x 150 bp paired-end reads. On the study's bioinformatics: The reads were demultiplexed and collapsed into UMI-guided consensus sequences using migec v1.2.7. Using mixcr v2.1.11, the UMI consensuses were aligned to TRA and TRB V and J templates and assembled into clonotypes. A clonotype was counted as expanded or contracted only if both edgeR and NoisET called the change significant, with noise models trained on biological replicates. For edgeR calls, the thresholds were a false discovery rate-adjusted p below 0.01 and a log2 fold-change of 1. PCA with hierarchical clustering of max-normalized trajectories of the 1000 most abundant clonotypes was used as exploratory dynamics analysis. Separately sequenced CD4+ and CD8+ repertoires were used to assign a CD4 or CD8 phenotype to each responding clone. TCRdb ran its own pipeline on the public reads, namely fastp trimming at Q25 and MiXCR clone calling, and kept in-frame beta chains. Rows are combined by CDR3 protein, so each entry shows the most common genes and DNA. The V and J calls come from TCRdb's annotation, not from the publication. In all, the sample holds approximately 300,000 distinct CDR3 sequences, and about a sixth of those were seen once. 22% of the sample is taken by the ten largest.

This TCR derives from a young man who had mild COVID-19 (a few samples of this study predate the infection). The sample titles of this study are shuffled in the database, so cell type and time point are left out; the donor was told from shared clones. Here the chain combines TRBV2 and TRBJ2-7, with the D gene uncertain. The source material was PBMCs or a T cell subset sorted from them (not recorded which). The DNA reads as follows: TGTGCCAGCAGGGACCCCCGGTTCGAGCAGTACTTC. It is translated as CASRDPRFEQYF.